Sequencing of this T cell receptor beta chain was carried out in a study of T cells in Graves' hyperthyroidism and ophthalmopathy. As for the study in general: Peripheral blood was acquired at first diagnosis, ahead of any therapy whatsoever. Findings of the study overall: In simple terms, a model built on 13 V-J features told ophthalmopathy apart from stable hyperthyroidism.

The study defined stable Graves' hyperthyroidism as no ophthalmopathy progression within 18 months. Regarding this clonotype: Its antigen is not known.

Germline loops: CDR1 SQVTM, CDR2 ANQGSEA. Trimming cost V 5 bases and J 9 bases; bases outside gene matches: 10. The CDR3 sequence is 13 residues long. Amplification of TCR beta CDR3 regions used RNA as the template. HTBI primers drove first-round RT-PCR of the TCR CDR3. TCRdb re-called the multiplex PCR reads through MiXCR, storing one row per CDR3 protein. The sample lists a few hundred thousand distinct CDR3 sequences; 15% to 18% were seen once. The chain uses TRBV29-1 and TRBJ1-5; 7 bases map to TRBD1. The receptor was isolated from a woman under 30 with Graves' hyperthyroidism. Sequenced input: blood. The CDR3 coding sequence is TGCAGCGTTCAGGGACAGTGGGATACGCCCCAGCATTTT. Protein product: CSVQGQWDTPQHF. The whole variable domain, filled in from reference TRBV29-1 and TRBJ1-5, reads SAVISQKPSRDICQRGTSLTIQCQVDSQVTMMFWYRQQPGQSLTLIATANQGSEATYESGFVIDKFPISRPNLTFSTLTVSNMSPEDSSIYLCSVQGQWDTPQHFGDGTRLSIL.